The 12 T cell receptor beta chains reported below all come from one sample, sequenced in a study of T cells in Graves' hyperthyroidism and ophthalmopathy. RNA transcripts gave rise to amplified TCR beta CDR3 regions. The HTBI set primed first-round TCR CDR3 RT-PCR. TCRdb re-analysed the multiplex PCR reads in MiXCR, keeping a single row per CDR3 protein. Here the sample spans over 300,000 distinct CDR3 sequences, about 15% being singletons. Sequencing was performed on blood. The source of these receptors is a woman aged 60-75 years with Graves' hyperthyroidism.

There are many counts of this clonotype. An end of the junction does not agree with germline; a read error may underlie this. This chain uses TRBV5-1 with TRBJ2-1, with 12 bases that match TRBD1. Germline-derived CDR1 and CDR2 are SGHRS and YFSETQ. This CDR3 has 16 residues. The CDR3 region is CASRLGVGQGADEQFF. The CDR3 nucleotides read TGCGCCAGCAGATTGGGAGTGGGACAGGGGGCCGATGAGCAGTTCTTC.

This clonotype appeared many times. V is TRBV5-1 and J is TRBJ2-1; TRBD1 agrees at 10 bases. CDR1 and CDR2 from the germline V gene are SGHRS and YFSETQ. V was pared by 0 bases and J by 2 bases, with 2 bases of the junction left unmatched. The CDR3 spans 16 residues. CDR3 residues: CASSLGDRGAYNEQFF. The CDR3 DNA reads TGCGCCAGCAGCTTGGGGGACAGGGGCGCCTACAATGAGCAGTTCTTC.

This chain joins TRBV15 and TRBJ2-3; possibly TRBD1 for D (6 bases). V dropped 2 bases and J dropped 2 bases, with 14 bases sitting between them. The CDR3 runs to 16 residues. The germline V gene encodes CDR1 LNHNV and CDR2 YYDKDF (reference sequence). Here the CDR3 reads CATSRSPQGDTDTQYF. The CDR3 coding sequence is TGTGCCACCAGCAGATCGCCACAGGGCGACACAGATACGCAGTATTTT.

This clonotype was picked up a small number of times. This sequence may be a read error, since a much larger clone differs from it by one base. The chain has TRBV6-2 or TRBV6-3 and TRBJ2-7, with 8 bases matching TRBD2. This CDR3 spans 15 amino acids. Unmatched junction bases numbered 9, after V lost 6 bases and J lost 2 bases. Germline CDR1 and CDR2: MNHEY and SVGEGT. CDR3 residues: CASSLAGTSPYEQYF. CDR3 nucleotides: TGTGCCAGCAGCCTGGCCGGGACTAGTCCCTACGAGCAGTACTTC.

With respect to this clonotype: This may be a read error: a much more frequent sequence differs by one nucleotide. The chain recombines TRBV18 with TRBJ1-4; weak D call: TRBD1 (5 bases). The CDR3 runs to 13 residues. CDR1 KGHSH and CDR2 LQKENI come from the germline V gene. CDR3 sequence: CASSLGQNGKLFF. The CDR3 DNA sequence: TGTGCCAGCTCCCTAGGACAAAATGGAAAACTGTTTTTT.

This clonotype was observed at least ten times. The chain uses TRBV6-1 and TRBJ2-1, with D unclear. The germline gives CDR1 MNHNS, CDR2 SASEGT. The CDR3 length is 15 residues. Trimming pared 4 bases from V and 0 bases from J, leaving 10 bases between. CDR3 bases: TGTGCCAGCAGTGGAAGGTCATCCTCCTACAATGAGCAGTTCTTC. Its protein is CASSGRSSSYNEQFF.

This clonotype has a count of ten or more. The CDR3 loop reads CASSLLPTREETQYF. CDR3 nucleotides: TGCGCCAGCAGCTTGTTACCCACGCGGGAGGAGACCCAGTACTTC. The rearrangement links TRBV5-1 to TRBJ2-5; 7 positions match TRBD2. The germline gives CDR1 SGHRS, CDR2 YFSETQ. V lost 1 base to trimming and J lost 5 bases; unmatched junction nucleotides: 8. This CDR3 has 15 amino acids.

A remark on this clonotype: With a much larger clone just one base away, this may be a read error. This CDR3 reads CASSRYRGGTEAFF. CDR3 bases: TGTGCCAGCAGCCGGTACAGGGGGGGAACTGAAGCTTTCTTT. The chain combines TRBV9 with TRBJ1-1; 8 nucleotides align to TRBD1. Germline V CDR1 and CDR2: SGDLS, YYNGEE. This CDR3 has 14 residues. J lost 5 bases, V lost 4 bases, and 7 bases had no gene match.

This clonotype was observed many times. The chain is built from TRBV28 and TRBJ1-1; D uncertain. This CDR3 contains 11 residues. Trimming took 8 bases from V and 7 from J, leaving 11 bases between them. Germline V gene data show CDR1 as MDHEN and CDR2 as SYDVKM. CDR3 sequence: CASSIGLEAFF. CDR3 DNA: TGTGCCAGCTCCATCGGGCTTGAAGCTTTCTTT.

This clonotype was seen repeatedly, ten times or more. The rearrangement uses TRBV18 and TRBJ1-2, with unresolved D. Germline CDR1 and CDR2: KGHSH and LQKENI. V shed 3 bases and J shed 2 bases, with 4 bases lying between them. This CDR3 is built from 12 residues. CDR3 sequence (DNA): TGTGCCAGCTCACCGCAGAACTATGGCTACACCTTC. This sequence encodes CASSPQNYGYTF.

The chain is built from TRBV20-1 and TRBJ1-3, with D unresolved. Per germline, CDR1 DFQATT and CDR2 SNEGSKA (reference sequence). Trimming left V 0 bases short and J 5 bases short, with 17 bases between. The CDR3 totals 16 residues. DNA for the CDR3: TGCAGTGCTAGAGACCCTTCGGGAGCACCTAGAAACACCATATATTTT. Its protein is CSARDPSGAPRNTIYF.

This clonotype was seen a few times. This rearrangement joins TRBV11-2 to TRBJ1-4; 10 bases fit TRBD1. CDR3 length: 17 residues. CDR1 SGHAT and CDR2 FQNNGV come from the germline V gene. The CDR3 is CASSRRFPGTGDEKLFF. The CDR3 region has the DNA TGTGCTTCCAGCAGGCGCTTCCCGGGGACAGGGGATGAAAAACTGTTTTTT.